The clone carrying this TCR beta chain was recorded once. This record belongs to a study of cytomegalovirus exposure and HLA in healthy donors. Donors counted as nominally healthy when sampled, yet unrecorded immune exposures were likely. CDR1 is SGHNT, CDR2 YYREEE, per germline (reference sequence). CDR3 length equals 16 residues. J gave up 3 bases and V 4 bases, and 10 bases lay outside the gene matches. The primer mix had 60 Vbeta and 13 Jbeta primers. The method was immunoSEQ multiplex PCR; TCRdb's version includes in-frame clones alone and lacks a portion of them. The sample records 110,000 or so clones, 65% to 75% being singletons.

Sequences were obtained from PBMCs. This sequence originates from a woman aged 45-60 years in good health and CMV-seropositive. This chain joins TRBV5-4 and TRBJ1-1; 9 bases are a match to TRBD1. The CDR3 here is CASSPGTGYLHTEAFF. The CDR3 region has the DNA TGTGCCAGCAGCCCCGGGACAGGGTATTTGCACACTGAAGCTTTCTTT.